The TCR beta chain under discussion was sequenced for a study of blood T cell repertoires in COVID-19. This clone appeared once. The CDR3 is 13 residues long. Germline V gene sequence: CDR1 SNHLY, CDR2 FYNNEI. V was trimmed by 5 bases and J by 14 bases, leaving 21 bases between them. The protocol was immunoSEQ multiplex PCR, while the TCRdb copy is restricted to in-frame clones and leaves out a portion. The table records about 110,000 clones, 88% of them present only once. The genes are TRBV2 and TRBJ1-2; possibly TRBD1 for D (6 bases). The TCR sequence derives from a human donor in a cohort sampled during active COVID-19. The specimen was peripheral blood. This chain's CDR3 is CASSRDQDSWRTF. CDR3 DNA: TGTGCCAGCAGTCGGGACCAGGACAGCTGGAGAACCTTC. The variable domain in full, with the rest retrieved from reference TRBV2 and TRBJ1-2, is EPEVTQTPSHQVTQMGQEVILRCVPISNHLYFYWYRQILGQKVEFLVSFYNNEISEKSEIFDDQFSVERPDGSNFTLKIRSTKLEDSAMYFCASSRDQDSWRTFGSGTRLTVV.